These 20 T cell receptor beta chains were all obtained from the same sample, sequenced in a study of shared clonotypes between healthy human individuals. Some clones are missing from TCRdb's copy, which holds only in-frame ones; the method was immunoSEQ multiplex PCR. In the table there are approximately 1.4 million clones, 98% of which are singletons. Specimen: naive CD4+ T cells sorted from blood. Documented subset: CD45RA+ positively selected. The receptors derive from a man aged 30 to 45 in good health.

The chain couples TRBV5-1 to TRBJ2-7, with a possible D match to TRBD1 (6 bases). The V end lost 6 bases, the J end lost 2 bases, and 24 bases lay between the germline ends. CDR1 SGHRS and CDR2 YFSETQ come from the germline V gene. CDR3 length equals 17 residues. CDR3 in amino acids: CASKLFSGVILPYEQYF. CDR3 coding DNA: TGCGCCAGCAAGTTATTTTCAGGGGTCATACTTCCCTACGAGCAGTACTTC.

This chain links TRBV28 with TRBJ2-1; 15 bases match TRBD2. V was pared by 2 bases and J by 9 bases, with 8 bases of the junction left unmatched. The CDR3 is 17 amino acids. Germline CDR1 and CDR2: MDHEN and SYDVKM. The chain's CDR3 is CASSLLGTSGRLGEQFF. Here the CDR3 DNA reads TGTGCCAGCAGTTTACTAGGGACTAGCGGGAGGCTCGGTGAGCAGTTCTTC.

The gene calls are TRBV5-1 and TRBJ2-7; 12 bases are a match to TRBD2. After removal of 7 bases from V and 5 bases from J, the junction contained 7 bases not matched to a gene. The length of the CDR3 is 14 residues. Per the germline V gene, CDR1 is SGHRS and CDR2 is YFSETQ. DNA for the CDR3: TGCGCCAGCGGATTACTAGCGGGAGGAGACGAGCAGTACTTC. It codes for CASGLLAGGDEQYF.

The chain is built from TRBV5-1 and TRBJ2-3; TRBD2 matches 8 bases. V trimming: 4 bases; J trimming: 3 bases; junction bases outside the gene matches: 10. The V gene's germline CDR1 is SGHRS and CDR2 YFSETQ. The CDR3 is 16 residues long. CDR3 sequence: CASSPFGAGETDTQYF. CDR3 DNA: TGCGCCAGCAGCCCGTTCGGAGCGGGAGAAACAGATACGCAGTATTTT.

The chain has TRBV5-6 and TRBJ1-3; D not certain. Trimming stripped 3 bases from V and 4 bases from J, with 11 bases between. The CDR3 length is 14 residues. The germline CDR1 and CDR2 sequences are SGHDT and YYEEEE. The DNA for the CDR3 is TGTGCCAGCAGCTCCCAAGGGTACGGAAACACCATATATTTT. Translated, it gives CASSSQGYGNTIYF.

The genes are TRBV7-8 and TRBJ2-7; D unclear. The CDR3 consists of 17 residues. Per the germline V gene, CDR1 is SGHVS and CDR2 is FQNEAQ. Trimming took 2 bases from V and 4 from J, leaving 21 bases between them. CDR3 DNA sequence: TGTGCCAGCAGCTTACTTACCATGGTTGGAGTAGGGTACGAGCAGTACTTC. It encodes CASSLLTMVGVGYEQYF.

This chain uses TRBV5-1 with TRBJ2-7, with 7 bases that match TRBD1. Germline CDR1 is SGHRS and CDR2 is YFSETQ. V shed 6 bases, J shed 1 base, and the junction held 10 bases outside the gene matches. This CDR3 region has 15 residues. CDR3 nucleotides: TGCGCCAGCACACCCAGGGGGTCCGGTTCCTACGAGCAGTACTTC. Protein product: CASTPRGSGSYEQYF.

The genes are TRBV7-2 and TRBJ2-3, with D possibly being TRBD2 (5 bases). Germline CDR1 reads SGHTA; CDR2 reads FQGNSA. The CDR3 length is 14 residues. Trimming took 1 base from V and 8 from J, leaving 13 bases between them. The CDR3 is CASSLEFAAGTQYF. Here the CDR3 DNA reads TGTGCCAGCAGCTTAGAATTCGCCGCGGGTACGCAGTATTTT. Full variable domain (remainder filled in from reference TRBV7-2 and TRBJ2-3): GAGVSQSPSNKVTEKGKDVELRCDPISGHTALYWYRQSLGQGLEFLIYFQGNSAPDKSGLPSDRFSAERTGGSVSTLTIQRTQQEDSAVYLCASSLEFAAGTQYFGPGTRLTVL.

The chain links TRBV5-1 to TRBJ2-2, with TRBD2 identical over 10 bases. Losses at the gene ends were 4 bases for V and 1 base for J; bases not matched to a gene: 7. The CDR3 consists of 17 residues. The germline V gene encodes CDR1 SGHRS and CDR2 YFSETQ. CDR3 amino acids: CASSGRAGGLNTGELFF. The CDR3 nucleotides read TGCGCCAGCAGCGGGCGAGCGGGAGGGTTGAACACCGGGGAGCTGTTTTTT.

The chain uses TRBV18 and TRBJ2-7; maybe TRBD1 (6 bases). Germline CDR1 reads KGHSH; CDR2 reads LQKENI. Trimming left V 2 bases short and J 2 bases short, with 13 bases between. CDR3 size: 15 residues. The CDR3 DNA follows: TGTGCCAGCTCACCAATCCCGGGGACACCCTACGAGCAGTACTTC. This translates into CASSPIPGTPYEQYF. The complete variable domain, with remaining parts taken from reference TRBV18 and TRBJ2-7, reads NAGVMQNPRHLVRRRGQEARLRCSPMKGHSHVYWYRQLPEEGLKFMVYLQKENIIDESGMPKERFSAEFPKEGPSILRIQQVVRGDSAAYFCASSPIPGTPYEQYFGPGTRLTVT.

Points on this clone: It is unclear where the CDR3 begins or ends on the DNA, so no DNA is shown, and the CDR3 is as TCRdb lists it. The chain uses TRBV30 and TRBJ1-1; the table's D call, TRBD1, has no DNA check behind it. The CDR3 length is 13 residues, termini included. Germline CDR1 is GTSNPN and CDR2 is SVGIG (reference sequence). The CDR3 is CAWSVGQGARDIF.

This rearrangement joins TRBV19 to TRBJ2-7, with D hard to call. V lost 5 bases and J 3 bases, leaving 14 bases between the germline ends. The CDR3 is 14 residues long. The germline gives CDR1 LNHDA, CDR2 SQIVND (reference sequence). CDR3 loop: CASSLTSGSYEQYF. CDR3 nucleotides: TGTGCCAGTAGTCTCACCTCTGGCAGCTACGAGCAGTACTTC.

As DNA, the CDR3 is TGTGCCAGCAGCGTAGGGTCCGGGGCCCCGAACACTGAAGCTTTCTTT. Translation: CASSVGSGAPNTEAFF. The gene calls are TRBV9 and TRBJ1-1; D might be TRBD1 (5 bases). The CDR3 has 16 residues. V was pared by 0 bases and J by 1 base, with 13 bases between. Looked up from germline, CDR1 is SGDLS and CDR2 is YYNGEE.

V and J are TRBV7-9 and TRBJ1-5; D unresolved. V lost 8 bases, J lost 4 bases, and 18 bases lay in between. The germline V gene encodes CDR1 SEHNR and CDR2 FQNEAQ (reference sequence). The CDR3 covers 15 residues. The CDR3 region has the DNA TGTGCCAGCGATAAAGTCGAGTTAGGGAATCAGCCCCAGCATTTT. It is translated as CASDKVELGNQPQHF.

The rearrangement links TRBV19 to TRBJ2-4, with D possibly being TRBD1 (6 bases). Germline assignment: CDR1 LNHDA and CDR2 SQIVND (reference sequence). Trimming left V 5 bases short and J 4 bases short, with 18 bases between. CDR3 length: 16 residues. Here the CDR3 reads CASSLYLTGGKNIQYF. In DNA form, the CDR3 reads TGTGCCAGTAGTCTCTACCTGACAGGTGGTAAAAACATTCAGTACTTC.

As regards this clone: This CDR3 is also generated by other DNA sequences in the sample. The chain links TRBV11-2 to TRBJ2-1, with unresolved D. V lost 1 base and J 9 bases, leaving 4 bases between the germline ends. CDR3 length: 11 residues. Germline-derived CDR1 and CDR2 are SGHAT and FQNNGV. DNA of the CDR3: TGTGCCAGCAGCTTAGCGGGTGAGCAGTTCTTC. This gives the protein CASSLAGEQFF.

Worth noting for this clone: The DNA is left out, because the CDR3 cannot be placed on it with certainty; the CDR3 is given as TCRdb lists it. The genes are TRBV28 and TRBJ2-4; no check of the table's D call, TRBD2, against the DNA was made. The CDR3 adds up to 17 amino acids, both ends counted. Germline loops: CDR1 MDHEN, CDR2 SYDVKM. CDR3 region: CASSTSIGLAGINIQYF.

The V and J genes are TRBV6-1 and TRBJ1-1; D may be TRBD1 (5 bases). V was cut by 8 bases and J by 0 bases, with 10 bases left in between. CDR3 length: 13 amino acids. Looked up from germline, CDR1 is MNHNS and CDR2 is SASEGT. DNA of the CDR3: TGTGCCAGCCGACAGAGCATGAACACTGAAGCTTTCTTT. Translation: CASRQSMNTEAFF.

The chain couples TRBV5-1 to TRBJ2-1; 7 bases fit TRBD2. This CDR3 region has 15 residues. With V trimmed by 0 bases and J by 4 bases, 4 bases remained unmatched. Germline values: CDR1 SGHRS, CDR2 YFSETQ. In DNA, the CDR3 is TGCGCCAGCAGCTTGGAATCTAGCGGTTACAATGAGCAGTTCTTC. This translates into CASSLESSGYNEQFF. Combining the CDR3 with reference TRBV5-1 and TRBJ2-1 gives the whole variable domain KAGVTQTPRYLIKTRGQQVTLSCSPISGHRSVSWYQQTPGQGLQFLFEYFSETQRNKGNFPGRFSGRQFSNSRSEMNVSTLELGDSALYLCASSLESSGYNEQFFGPGTRLTVL.

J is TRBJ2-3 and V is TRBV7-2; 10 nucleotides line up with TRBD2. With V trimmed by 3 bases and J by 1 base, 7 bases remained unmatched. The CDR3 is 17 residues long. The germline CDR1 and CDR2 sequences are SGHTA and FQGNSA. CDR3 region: CASSFRTGTSGTDTQYF. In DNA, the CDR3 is TGTGCCAGCAGCTTTCGGACCGGGACTAGCGGCACAGATACGCAGTATTTT.